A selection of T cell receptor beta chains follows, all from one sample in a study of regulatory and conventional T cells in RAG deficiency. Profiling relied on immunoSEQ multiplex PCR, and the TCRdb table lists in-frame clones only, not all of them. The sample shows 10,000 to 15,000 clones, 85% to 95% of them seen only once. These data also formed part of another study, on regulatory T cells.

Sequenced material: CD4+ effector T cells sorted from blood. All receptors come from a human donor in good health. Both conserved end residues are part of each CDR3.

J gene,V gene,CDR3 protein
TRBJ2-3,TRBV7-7,CASSLEGTDTQYF
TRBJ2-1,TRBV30,CAWGRGTGGGNEQFF
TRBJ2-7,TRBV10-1,CASSERAGGLQYF
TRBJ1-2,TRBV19,CASSIRGYGYTF
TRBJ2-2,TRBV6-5,CASSYLGRTGELFF
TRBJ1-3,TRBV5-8,CASSLTDTIYF
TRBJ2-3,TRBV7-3,CASSLLGTSSTDTQYF
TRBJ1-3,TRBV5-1,CASSLGSSSGNTIYF
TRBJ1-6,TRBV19,CASSGDRGFSYNSPLHF
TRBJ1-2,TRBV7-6,CASSLDLGQYGYTF
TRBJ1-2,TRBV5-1,CASSLYGAANYGYTF
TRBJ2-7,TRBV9,CASSVGWDRAHEQYF
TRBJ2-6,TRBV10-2,CASSGGYSSGANVLTF
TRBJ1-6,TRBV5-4,CASSLADRPSPLHF
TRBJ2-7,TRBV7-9,CASSATGTTLPEQYF
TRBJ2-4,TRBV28,CASSYTGVAKNIQYF
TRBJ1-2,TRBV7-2,CASSSDRGARGYTF
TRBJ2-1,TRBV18,CASSPLGRGNEQFF
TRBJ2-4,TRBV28,CASTRGVAGVEYF
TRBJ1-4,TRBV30,CAWSLDGNEKLFF
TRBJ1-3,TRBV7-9,CASSGRTSGNTIYF
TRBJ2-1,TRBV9,CASSVGIGSGSVYNEQFF
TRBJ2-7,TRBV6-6,CASSLGDSYEQYF
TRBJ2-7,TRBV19,CASSILGQGGNEQYF
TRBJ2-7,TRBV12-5,CATLERLAVESYEQYF
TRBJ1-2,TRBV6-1,CASSEARGLGYGYTF
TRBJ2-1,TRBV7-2,CASSSLLAETYNEQFF
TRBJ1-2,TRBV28,CASGGRSYYGYTF
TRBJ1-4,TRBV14,CASSATGGASGEKLFF
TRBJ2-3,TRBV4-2,CASREGASGGLTHTDTQYF
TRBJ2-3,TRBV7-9,CASSLEGLDTDTQYF
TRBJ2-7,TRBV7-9,CASSLGTQGNSYEQYF
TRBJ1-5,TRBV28,CASSYNRGPSNQPQHF
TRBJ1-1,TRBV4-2,CASISTGRTRNTEAFF
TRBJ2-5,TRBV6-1,CATKLLGVDQETQYF
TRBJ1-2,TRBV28,CASSTKRAYTF
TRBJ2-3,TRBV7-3,CASSFYRGDTQYF
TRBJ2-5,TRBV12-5,CASGPLGAGGRETQYF
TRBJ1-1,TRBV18,CASSPRQGDGEAFF
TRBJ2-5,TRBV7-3,CASSLSYLGQPQYF
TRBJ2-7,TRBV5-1,CASSPGVSGRASYEQYF
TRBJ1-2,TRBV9,CASSFRTGVDYGYTF
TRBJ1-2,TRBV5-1,CASSPQGGNYGYTF
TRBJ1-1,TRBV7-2,CASSFTGFTEAFF
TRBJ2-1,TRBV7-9,CASSSGDTWSSYNEQFF
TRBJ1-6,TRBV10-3,CAISGTARGRALTPLHF
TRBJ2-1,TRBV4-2,CASSQGGLAGRGEQFF
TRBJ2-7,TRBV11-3,CASSEQGTGLHEQYF
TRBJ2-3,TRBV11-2,CASSLAADTQYF
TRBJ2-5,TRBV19,CASSSRTGRETQYF